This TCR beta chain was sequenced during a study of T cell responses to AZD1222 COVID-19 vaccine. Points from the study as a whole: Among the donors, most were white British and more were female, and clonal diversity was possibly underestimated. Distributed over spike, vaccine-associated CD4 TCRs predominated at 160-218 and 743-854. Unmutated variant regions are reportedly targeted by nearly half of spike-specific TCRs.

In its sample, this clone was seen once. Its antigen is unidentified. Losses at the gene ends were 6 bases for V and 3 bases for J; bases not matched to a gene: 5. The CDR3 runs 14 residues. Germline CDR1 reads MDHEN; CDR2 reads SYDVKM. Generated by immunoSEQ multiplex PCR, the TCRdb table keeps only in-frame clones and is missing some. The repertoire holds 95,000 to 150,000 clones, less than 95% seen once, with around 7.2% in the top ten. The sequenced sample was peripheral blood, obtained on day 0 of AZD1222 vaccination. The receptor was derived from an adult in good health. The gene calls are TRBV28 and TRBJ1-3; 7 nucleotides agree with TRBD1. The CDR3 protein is CASRSGTVGNTIYF. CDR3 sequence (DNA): TGTGCCAGCAGGTCCGGGACAGTTGGAAACACCATATATTTT.